These 11 T cell receptor beta chains came from one sample sequenced in a study of shared clonotypes between healthy human individuals. The table came from immunoSEQ multiplex PCR; TCRdb's copy has only in-frame clones and leaves some out. The sample carries around 2.3 million clones, 95% recorded once. Source material: naive CD4+ T cells sorted from blood. Subset described: CD45RA+ positively selected. The receptors originated from a man aged 18 to 29 in good health.

This clone appeared a few times. The chain links TRBV18 to TRBJ1-6; D is undetermined. Between the trimmed V and J ends, which lost 0 bases and 10 bases, there was a span of 13 bases. The CDR3 runs 15 residues. Germline V lookup: CDR1 KGHSH, CDR2 LQKENI. The CDR3 DNA is TGTGCCAGCTCACCACCCGTCAGAGGAGAATCACCCCTCCACTTT. Encoded protein: CASSPPVRGESPLHF.

V is TRBV10-3 and J is TRBJ1-5; D remains unclear. Germline-derived CDR1 and CDR2 are ENHRY and SYGVKD. The CDR3 spans 13 residues. The germline V and J ends were trimmed by 1 base and 4 bases, with 5 bases remaining between them. The CDR3 nucleotides are TGTGCCATCAGTGAGTGGGAGAATCAGCCCCAGCATTTT. Residues: CAISEWENQPQHF.

J is TRBJ2-5 and V is TRBV19, with D possibly being TRBD1 (6 bases). V dropped 3 bases and J dropped 4 bases, with 18 bases sitting between them. Germline CDR1 LNHDA, CDR2 SQIVND (reference sequence). This CDR3 region has 16 residues. In DNA, the CDR3 is TGTGCCAGTAGTATCCCAGGGGACCCTAATGCAGAGACCCAGTACTTC. As protein: CASSIPGDPNAETQYF.

This clone was found once. The chain employs TRBV30 and TRBJ2-7, with TRBD1 matching over 12 bases. V lost 2 bases to trimming and J lost 7 bases; unmatched junction nucleotides: 15. The length of the CDR3 is 17 residues. In germline, CDR1 is GTSNPN, CDR2 SVGIG (reference sequence). CDR3 amino acids: CAWSTQSGTGGVYEQYF. The CDR3, as DNA: TGTGCCTGGAGTACCCAGTCAGGGACAGGGGGCGTCTATGAGCAGTACTTC.

As to this clone: The identical CDR3 is also encoded by other nucleotide sequences in the sample. V and J are TRBV7-9 and TRBJ2-7; D unresolved. CDR3 size: 13 residues. V shed 0 bases and J shed 1 base, with 4 bases lying between them. CDR1 SEHNR and CDR2 FQNEAQ come from the germline V gene (reference sequence). The CDR3 DNA is TGTGCCAGCAGCTTAGCGGGTTCCTACGAGCAGTACTTC. Translated, it gives CASSLAGSYEQYF. The full variable domain, in which reference TRBV7-9 and TRBJ2-7 provide the parts outside the CDR3, is DTGVSQNPRHKITKRGQNVTFRCDPISEHNRLYWYRQTLGQGPEFLTYFQNEAQLEKSRLLSDRFSAERPKGSFSTLEIQRTEQGDSAMYLCASSLAGSYEQYFGPGTRLTVT.

As regards this clone: The sample carries other DNA sequences with the same CDR3. The V and J genes are TRBV5-6 and TRBJ2-4, with a possible D match to TRBD2 (5 bases). This CDR3 is built from 13 residues. Germline-derived CDR1 and CDR2 are SGHDT and YYEEEE. Trimming shortened V by 0 bases and J by 6 bases, and 7 bases separated the two germline ends. CDR3 sequence: CASSLDRGNIQYF. CDR3 nucleotide sequence: TGTGCCAGCAGCTTGGATCGGGGAAACATTCAGTACTTC.

The chain combines TRBV12-5 with TRBJ2-1; 10 positions match TRBD2. The CDR3 loop spans 17 amino acids. Germline CDR1 reads LGHNT; CDR2 reads FRNRAP. The ends lost 2 bases at V and 4 bases at J; junction bases unmatched: 8. This CDR3 reads CASGLTLTSGVYNEQFF. The CDR3 DNA is TGTGCTAGTGGTTTGACTCTTACTAGCGGGGTTTACAATGAGCAGTTCTTC.

This chain uses TRBV10-3 with TRBJ2-7; D not resolved. Germline V lookup: CDR1 ENHRY, CDR2 SYGVKD. Trimming removed 6 bases from V and 7 bases from J, with 16 bases in between. The CDR3 length is 13 residues. Written as DNA, the CDR3 is TGTGCCATCAGCCAGAACATGGGGATTGAGCAGTACTTC. Translating it yields CAISQNMGIEQYF.

The chain employs TRBV18 and TRBJ2-5; no definite D call. The CDR3 runs to 15 residues. CDR1 is KGHSH, CDR2 LQKENI, per germline. V was shortened by 0 bases and J by 2 bases, with 10 bases between the two germline ends. For the CDR3, the DNA is TGTGCCAGCTCACCACCCGCGGAGTATCAAGAGACCCAGTACTTC. This encodes CASSPPAEYQETQYF.

The V and J genes are TRBV19 and TRBJ2-7; D is tentatively TRBD1 or TRBD2 (5 bases each). Germline V gene sequence: CDR1 LNHDA, CDR2 SQIVND (reference sequence). Between the trimmed V and J ends, which lost 6 bases and 6 bases, there was a span of 21 bases. CDR3 length equals 15 residues. CDR3 amino acids: CASRTVGVGSGEQYF. CDR3 sequence (DNA): TGTGCCAGTAGGACCGTGGGGGTTGGATCGGGCGAGCAGTACTTC.

The chain uses TRBV7-8 and TRBJ2-7; 8 bases fit TRBD2. The germline gives CDR1 SGHVS, CDR2 FQNEAQ. J lost 0 bases, V lost 8 bases, and 3 bases had no gene match. This CDR3 has 13 amino acids. The CDR3 reads CASSLAASYEQYF. As DNA, the CDR3 is TGTGCCAGCTCACTAGCGGCCTCCTACGAGCAGTACTTC.